Listed here are 10 T cell receptor beta chains from one sample, sequenced in a study of cytomegalovirus exposure and HLA in healthy donors. PCR was performed using 60 Vbeta and 13 Jbeta primers. The protocol was immunoSEQ multiplex PCR, while the TCRdb copy is restricted to in-frame clones and leaves out a portion. Found here are about 160,000 clones, more than 65% of them singletons; the top ten hold just under 6.5%. The sample consisted of PBMCs. The receptors derive from a man over 45 in good health and CMV-seropositive.

The chain is built from TRBV27 and TRBJ2-1; 13 positions match TRBD2. CDR1 MNHEY and CDR2 SMNVEV come from the germline V gene (reference sequence). The V segment lost 5 bases and the J segment 6 bases; nucleotides outside the gene matches: 4. The CDR3 is made up of 15 amino acids. The CDR3 is CASSPGLAGVNEQFF. The DNA for the CDR3 is TGTGCCAGCAGTCCAGGACTAGCGGGGGTCAATGAGCAGTTCTTC.

The chain couples TRBV11-2 to TRBJ2-1; possibly TRBD2 for D (6 bases). The CDR3 spans 12 residues. Germline V gives CDR1 SGHAT, CDR2 FQNNGV. The germline V and J ends were trimmed by 1 base and 13 bases, with 11 bases remaining between them. The CDR3 DNA follows: TGTGCCAGCAGCTTAGTTAGCGGAGCTCAGTTCTTC. This encodes CASSLVSGAQFF.

This chain uses TRBV28 with TRBJ2-2; a possible D gene is TRBD1 (6 bases). Deletions cut 0 bases from V and 6 bases from J, with 11 bases between. Germline V gives CDR1 MDHEN, CDR2 SYDVKM. This CDR3 region has 15 residues. The chain's CDR3 is CASSLWTGLSGELFF. The CDR3 nucleotides are TGTGCCAGCAGTTTATGGACAGGATTGTCCGGGGAGCTGTTTTTT.

The chain is built from TRBV10-3 and TRBJ1-1; 11 bases are a match to TRBD1. V lost 3 bases and J lost 6; bases outside the gene matches: 6. CDR3 length: 15 amino acids. The V gene's germline CDR1 is ENHRY and CDR2 SYGVKD. The CDR3 DNA sequence: TGTGCCATCAGTGACCAGAGGACAGGGGGCTCTGAAGCTTTCTTT. Its protein is CAISDQRTGGSEAFF.

The V call is TRBV5-4, the J call TRBJ1-3; the match to TRBD1 covers 9 bases. Unmatched junction bases numbered 7, after V lost 3 bases and J lost 0 bases. This CDR3 comprises 17 residues. Looked up from germline, CDR1 is SGHNT and CDR2 is YYREEE (reference sequence). The CDR3: CASSYPGQGSSGNTIYF. The CDR3 DNA is TGTGCCAGCAGCTACCCGGGACAGGGTAGCTCTGGAAACACCATATATTTT.

This chain connects TRBV27 to TRBJ2-7, with a possible D match to TRBD2 (6 bases). The V gene's germline CDR1 is MNHEY and CDR2 SMNVEV (reference sequence). The CDR3 length is 14 residues. V lost 2 bases and J lost 0, with 8 bases in between. The CDR3: CASSLGGNSYEQYF. CDR3 coding DNA: TGTGCCAGCAGTTTAGGCGGGAACTCCTACGAGCAGTACTTC.

The J gene is TRBJ1-4, the V gene TRBV2, with TRBD1 as a possible D gene (5 bases). The CDR3 sequence is 14 residues long. Germline assignment: CDR1 SNHLY and CDR2 FYNNEI. The V end lost 4 bases, the J end lost 7 bases, and 13 bases lay between the germline ends. CDR3 in amino acids: CASSVWGGGEKLFF. CDR3 sequence (DNA): TGTGCCAGCAGTGTATGGGGGGGAGGTGAAAAACTGTTTTTT.

The chain couples TRBV9 to TRBJ2-5; no clear D gene. The DNA end favors TRBJ2-7, so the J call may be wrong. The germline V gene encodes CDR1 SGDLS and CDR2 YYNGEE. The length of the CDR3 is 15 residues. DNA of the CDR3: TGTGCCAGCAGCGTCCAAGGTGGGCCTTTCGGCGAGCAGTACTTC. This sequence encodes CASSVQGGPFGEQYF.

This clone has just one count. This sequence joins TRBV10-3 and TRBJ2-3, with D unresolved. Germline V gene data show CDR1 as ENHRY and CDR2 as SYGVKD. The V end was cut by 6 bases, the J end by 2 bases, with 9 bases between. CDR3 size: 13 residues. Written as DNA, the CDR3 is TGTGCCATCAGGCCAGGCGTCACAGATACGCAGTATTTT. It translates to CAIRPGVTDTQYF.

This rearrangement joins TRBV5-1 to TRBJ1-5; 8 bases agree with TRBD1. This CDR3 has 16 residues. Germline assignment: CDR1 SGHRS and CDR2 YFSETQ. Trimming cost V 0 bases and J 6 bases; bases outside gene matches: 8. CDR3 DNA: TGCGCCAGCAGCTTGGGAGGACAGGGTGTGGGTCAGCCCCAGCATTTT. Translation gives CASSLGGQGVGQPQHF.